This T cell receptor beta chain is drawn from a study of CD8+ T cells in alopecia areata. The CDR3 is 12 amino acids. Germline V lookup: CDR1 SQVTM, CDR2 ANQGSEA. Trimming removed 7 bases at V and 4 bases at J, with 13 bases between. Investigators sorted PBMCs to obtain both CD4+ and CD8+ T cells. This clone was seen only a few times. Extraction and reverse transcription of RNA yielded cDNA as the sequencing template. Here immunoSEQ multiplex PCR was the method, and the copy in TCRdb shows in-frame clones only, minus some. The table has some 200,000 clones, more than 55% seen once; the top ten hold around 5%.

The source material was CD8+ T cells sorted from blood. V is TRBV29-1 and J is TRBJ1-1, with D perhaps matching TRBD1 (5 bases). This clonotype was obtained from a human donor in good health. CDR3 loop: CSARRATTEAFF. DNA of the CDR3: TGCAGCGCCCGCAGGGCCACCACTGAAGCTTTCTTT.